One sample yielded the 8 T cell receptor beta chains listed below, sequenced in a study of cytomegalovirus exposure and HLA in healthy donors. PCR was performed using 60 Vbeta and 13 Jbeta primers. Profiling relied on immunoSEQ multiplex PCR, and the TCRdb table lists in-frame clones only, not all of them. The profile covers approximately 210,000 clones, with roughly 80% appearing a single time and approximately 0.39% taken by the ten largest. The specimen sequenced was PBMCs. The receptors here all came from a male donor in good health and CMV-seropositive.

The genes are TRBV29-1 and TRBJ2-7, with 8 bases matching TRBD1. The CDR3 is 14 residues long. Germline V CDR1 and CDR2: SQVTM, ANQGSEA. V was pared by 4 bases and J by 5 bases, with 10 bases of the junction left unmatched. CDR3 sequence: CSVVRQGAFHEQYF. The CDR3 DNA is TGCAGCGTTGTTAGGCAGGGGGCTTTTCACGAGCAGTACTTC.

J is TRBJ2-3 and V is TRBV19; TRBD2 matches 11 bases. CDR3 size: 15 residues. The V gene end was trimmed by 10 bases and the J gene end by 1 base; junction bases not matched to a gene: 7. Germline V gene lookup returns CDR1 LNHDA and CDR2 SQIVND (reference sequence). CDR3 sequence reads: CATGSGRAGTDTQYF. The CDR3 DNA reads TGTGCCACTGGTAGCGGGAGGGCCGGCACAGATACGCAGTATTTT.

This clone was seen only a few times. The rearrangement joins TRBV7-6 to TRBJ2-1; 15 bases are a match to TRBD2. Trimming took 7 bases from V and 7 from J; bases not matched to a gene: 5. CDR1 is SGHVS and CDR2 is FNYEAQ in the germline V gene. The CDR3 is 15 residues long. The CDR3 DNA is TGTGCCAGCAACTTCGGGACTAGCGGGAGGAATGAGCAGTTCTTC. Translation: CASNFGTSGRNEQFF. The full variable domain, rest sourced from reference TRBV7-6 and TRBJ2-1, is GAGVSQSPRYKVTKRGQDVALRCDPISGHVSLYWYRQALGQGPEFLTYFNYEAQQDKSGLPNDRFSAERPEGSISTLTIQRTEQRDSAMYRCASNFGTSGRNEQFFGPGTRLTVL.

In this sample, this clone turned up once. The chain is built from TRBV7-2 and TRBJ2-3; TRBD2 matches 11 bases. The germline V gene has CDR1 SGHTA and CDR2 FQGNSA. The V gene end was trimmed by 5 bases and the J gene end by 7 bases; junction bases not matched to a gene: 11. The CDR3 extends over 16 amino acids. CDR3 bases: TGTGCCAGCAGCCTGACTAGCGGGGCCCGGGGTAATACGCAGTATTTT. Protein sequence: CASSLTSGARGNTQYF. The variable domain in full, completed from reference TRBV7-2 and TRBJ2-3, reads GAGVSQSPSNKVTEKGKDVELRCDPISGHTALYWYRQSLGQGLEFLIYFQGNSAPDKSGLPSDRFSAERTGGSVSTLTIQRTQQEDSAVYLCASSLTSGARGNTQYFGPGTRLTVL.

This clone was seen a handful of times. The chain recombines TRBV7-2 with TRBJ2-1; D gene ambiguous. The ends were cut back, 1 base at V and 7 bases at J, with 8 bases in the middle. The CDR3 loop spans 13 amino acids. Germline loops: CDR1 SGHTA, CDR2 FQGNSA. CDR3 in amino acids: CASSLGLENEQFF. In DNA form, the CDR3 reads TGTGCCAGCAGCTTAGGGCTAGAGAATGAGCAGTTCTTC.

About this clone itself: An end of the junction differs from the germline gene, which may be a read error. The rearrangement uses TRBV7-3 and TRBJ1-6, with D hard to call. The CDR3 loop spans 16 amino acids. In germline, CDR1 is SGHTA, CDR2 FQGTGA. The CDR3 DNA reads TGTGCCAGCAGCCTAACCCCCCGGGGTAATAATTCACCCCTCCACTTT. Its protein product is CASSLTPRGNNSPLHF.

The sample holds a few counts of this clone. The V and J genes are TRBV6-6 and TRBJ1-5; D may be TRBD1 (6 bases). Trimming shortened V by 3 bases and J by 0 bases, and 12 bases separated the two germline ends. CDR3 length equals 16 residues. Germline lookup yields CDR1 MNHNY and CDR2 SVGAGI (reference sequence). Here the CDR3 DNA reads TGTGCCAGCAGTTATCAAAGGACAGATAGCAATCAGCCCCAGCATTTT. Translating gives CASSYQRTDSNQPQHF.

This chain connects TRBV7-2 to TRBJ2-5, with TRBD1 identical over 7 bases. The CDR3 consists of 14 residues. From germline, CDR1 is SGHTA and CDR2 FQGNSA. With 4 bases clipped from V and 1 base from J, the junction kept 3 bases outside the gene matches. The CDR3 loop is CASSSDRSQETQYF. The CDR3, as DNA: TGTGCCAGCAGCTCGGACAGGAGCCAAGAGACCCAGTACTTC.